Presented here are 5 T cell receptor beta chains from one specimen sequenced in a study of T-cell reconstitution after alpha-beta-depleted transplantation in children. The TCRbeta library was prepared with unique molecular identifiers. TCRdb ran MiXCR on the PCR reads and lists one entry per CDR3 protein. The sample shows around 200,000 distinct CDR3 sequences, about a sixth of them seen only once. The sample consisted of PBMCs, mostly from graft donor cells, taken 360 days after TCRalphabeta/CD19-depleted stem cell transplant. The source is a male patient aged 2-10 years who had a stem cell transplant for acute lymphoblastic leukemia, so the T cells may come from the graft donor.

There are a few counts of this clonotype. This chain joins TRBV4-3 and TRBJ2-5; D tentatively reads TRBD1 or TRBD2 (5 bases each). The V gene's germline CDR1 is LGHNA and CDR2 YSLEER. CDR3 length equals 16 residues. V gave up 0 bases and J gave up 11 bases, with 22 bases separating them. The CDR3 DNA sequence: TGCGCCAGCAGCCAAGATGTGGGGGACGGCGACCTTGTGCAGTACTTC. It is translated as CASSQDVGDGDLVQYF.

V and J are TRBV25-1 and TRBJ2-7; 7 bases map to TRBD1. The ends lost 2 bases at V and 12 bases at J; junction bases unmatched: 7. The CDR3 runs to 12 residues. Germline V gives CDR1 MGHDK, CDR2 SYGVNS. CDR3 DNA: TGTGCCAGCAGTGAAGACAGGGATGGGTTGTACTTC. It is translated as CASSEDRDGLYF.

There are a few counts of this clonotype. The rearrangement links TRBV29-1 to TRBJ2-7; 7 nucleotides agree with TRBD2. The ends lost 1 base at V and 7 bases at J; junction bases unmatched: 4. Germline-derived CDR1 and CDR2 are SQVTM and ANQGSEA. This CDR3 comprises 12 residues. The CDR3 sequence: CSVEVTGREQYF. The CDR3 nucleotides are TGCAGCGTTGAAGTAACCGGGAGGGAGCAGTACTTC.

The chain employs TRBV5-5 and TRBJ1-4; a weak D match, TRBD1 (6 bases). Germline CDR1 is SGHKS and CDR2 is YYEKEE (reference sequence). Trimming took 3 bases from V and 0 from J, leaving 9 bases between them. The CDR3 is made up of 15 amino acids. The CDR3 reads CASSSRTATNEKLFF. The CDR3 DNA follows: TGTGCCAGCAGCTCAAGGACAGCAACTAATGAAAAACTGTTTTTT.

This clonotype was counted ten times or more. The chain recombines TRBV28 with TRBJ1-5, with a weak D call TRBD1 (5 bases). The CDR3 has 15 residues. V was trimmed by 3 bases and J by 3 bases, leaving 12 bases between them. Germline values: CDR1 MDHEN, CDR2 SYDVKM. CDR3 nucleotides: TGTGCCAGCAGTTTTCCAGGGTCCCTCAATCAGCCCCAGCATTTT. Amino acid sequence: CASSFPGSLNQPQHF.